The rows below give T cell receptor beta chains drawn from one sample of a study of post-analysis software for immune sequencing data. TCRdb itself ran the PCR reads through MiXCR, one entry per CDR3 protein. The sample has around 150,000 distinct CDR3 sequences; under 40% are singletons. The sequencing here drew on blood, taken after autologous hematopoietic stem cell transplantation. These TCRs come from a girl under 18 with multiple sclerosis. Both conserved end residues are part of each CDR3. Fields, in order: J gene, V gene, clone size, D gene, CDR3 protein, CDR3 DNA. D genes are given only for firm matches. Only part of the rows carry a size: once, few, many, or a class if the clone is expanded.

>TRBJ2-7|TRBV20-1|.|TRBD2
CSARDAGAYEQYF
TGCAGTGCTAGAGATGCGGGAGCCTACGAGCAGTACTTC
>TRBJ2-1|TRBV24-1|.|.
CATRDPRDEQFF
TGTGCCACCAGGGACCCTAGGGATGAGCAGTTCTTC
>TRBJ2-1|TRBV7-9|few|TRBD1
CASSTRTGVGEQFF
TGTGCCAGCAGCACCCGGACAGGGGTAGGTGAGCAGTTCTTC
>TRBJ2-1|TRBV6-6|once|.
CASSYSRAPGAYEQFF
TGTGCCAGCAGTTACAGCCGAGCGCCCGGGGCCTACGAGCAGTTCTTC
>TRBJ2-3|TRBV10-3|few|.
CAIRDSKGVDTQYF
TGTGCCATCAGGGACAGCAAGGGGGTAGATACGCAGTATTTT
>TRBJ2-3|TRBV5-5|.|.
CASSRDPDTQYF
TGTGCCAGCAGCAGGGATCCAGATACGCAGTATTTT
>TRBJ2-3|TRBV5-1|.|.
CASSLGSSWTDTQYF
TGCGCCAGCAGCTTGGGATCCTCCTGGACAGATACGCAGTATTTT
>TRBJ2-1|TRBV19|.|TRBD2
CASRPGLAPYNEQFF
TGTGCCAGTAGACCGGGACTAGCCCCCTACAATGAGCAGTTCTTC
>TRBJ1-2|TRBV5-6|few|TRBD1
CASSLSTGGLGNYGYTF
TGTGCCAGCAGCTTGTCGACAGGGGGCCTGGGAAACTATGGCTACACCTTC
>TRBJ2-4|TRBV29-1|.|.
CSADHGGVGNIQYF
TGCAGCGCCGATCACGGGGGCGTGGGAAACATTCAGTACTTC